Following are 22 T cell receptor beta chains from one sample sequenced in a study of T cell responses to AZD1222 COVID-19 vaccine. Clones were sequenced by immunoSEQ multiplex PCR, and TCRdb holds only the in-frame ones, with some missing. The sample holds about 150,000 clones, around 85% seen once. The input for sequencing was peripheral blood, taken after recovery from COVID-19. These receptors were collected from an adult who had recovered from COVID-19.

The chain links TRBV4-1 to TRBJ2-7; D may be TRBD1 or TRBD2 (5 bases each). This CDR3 is 15 amino acids long. The germline V gene has CDR1 MGHRA and CDR2 YSYEKL. Trimming left V 3 bases short and J 2 bases short, with 14 bases between. In nucleotides, the CDR3 is TGCGCCAGCAGCCAGCACCGGGACGTAACCTACGAGCAGTACTTC. Translation gives CASSQHRDVTYEQYF.

The chain couples TRBV29-1 to TRBJ1-6; TRBD1 agrees at 9 bases. CDR1 is SQVTM, CDR2 ANQGSEA, per germline. With 7 bases clipped from V and 2 bases from J, the junction kept 15 bases outside the gene matches. The CDR3 consists of 18 residues. CDR3 coding DNA: TGCAGCGCTGACGGGGTTGCCGGGACAGGGACCTATAATTCACCCCTCCACTTT. This sequence encodes CSADGVAGTGTYNSPLHF. The whole variable domain, filled in from reference TRBV29-1 and TRBJ1-6, reads SAVISQKPSRDICQRGTSLTIQCQVDSQVTMMFWYRQQPGQSLTLIATANQGSEATYESGFVIDKFPISRPNLTFSTLTVSNMSPEDSSIYLCSADGVAGTGTYNSPLHFGNGTRLTVT.

The chain uses TRBV6-2 or TRBV6-3 and TRBJ1-2; D perhaps matches TRBD1 (5 bases). The V end was cut by 0 bases, the J end by 3 bases, with 11 bases between. The CDR3 runs to 15 residues. Germline-derived CDR1 and CDR2 are MNHEY and SVGEGT. The CDR3 loop reads CASSYSGGGDYGYTF. In DNA, the CDR3 is TGTGCCAGCAGTTACTCTGGGGGAGGCGACTATGGCTACACCTTC.

This chain links TRBV19 with TRBJ1-3; D gene uncertain. The CDR3 contains 15 residues. CDR1 is LNHDA and CDR2 is SQIVND in the germline V gene (reference sequence). V was trimmed by 0 bases and J by 1 base, leaving 7 bases between them. In DNA, the CDR3 is TGTGCCAGTAGTATAGACACCACGTCTGGAAACACCATATATTTT. Amino acid sequence: CASSIDTTSGNTIYF.

A single count supports this clone. V usage is TRBV15 and J usage is TRBJ2-3; 12 bases are a match to TRBD2. The CDR3 length is 14 residues. Germline CDR1 reads LNHNV; CDR2 reads YYDKDF (reference sequence). The V segment lost 5 bases and the J segment 6 bases; nucleotides outside the gene matches: 3. CDR3 region: CATSLAGGSDTQYF. CDR3 in DNA: TGTGCCACCAGCCTAGCGGGAGGGTCGGATACGCAGTATTTT.

J is TRBJ1-1 and V is TRBV25-1; no clear D. CDR3 length: 13 residues. The germline gives CDR1 MGHDK, CDR2 SYGVNS. The germline V and J ends were trimmed by 0 bases and 0 bases, with 2 bases remaining between them. The CDR3 protein is CASSEYMNTEAFF. CDR3 DNA sequence: TGTGCCAGCAGTGAATATATGAACACTGAAGCTTTCTTT.

The V gene is TRBV27, the J gene TRBJ1-1, with D unclear. Germline V gene sequence: CDR1 MNHEY, CDR2 SMNVEV (reference sequence). The ends were cut back, 6 bases at V and 2 bases at J, with 19 bases in the middle. This CDR3 spans 16 amino acids. This CDR3 is CASRYRTELSNTEAFF. CDR3 in DNA: TGTGCCAGCAGGTACCGGACGGAGCTTTCCAACACTGAAGCTTTCTTT.

J is TRBJ2-5 and V is TRBV6-6; a weak D match, TRBD1 (6 bases). Germline CDR1 MNHNY, CDR2 SVGAGI (reference sequence). The V and J ends lost 4 bases and 2 bases respectively, with 17 bases between them. The CDR3 covers 16 residues. This chain's CDR3 is CASSSTMTGLQETQYF. CDR3 nucleotide sequence: TGTGCCAGCAGTTCCACGATGACAGGACTTCAAGAGACCCAGTACTTC.

The chain carries TRBV9 and TRBJ2-2; D may be TRBD1 or TRBD2 (5 bases each). The CDR3 length is 14 residues. Germline V gene lookup returns CDR1 SGDLS and CDR2 YYNGEE. Trimming stripped 1 base from V and 6 bases from J, with 10 bases between. CDR3 protein: CASSVRRGAGELFF. In DNA form, the CDR3 reads TGTGCCAGCAGCGTACGTCGAGGGGCCGGGGAGCTGTTTTTT.

The chain recombines TRBV28 with TRBJ1-2; D is undetermined. Germline V gene lookup returns CDR1 MDHEN and CDR2 SYDVKM. The V end lost 1 base, the J end lost 3 bases, and 0 bases lay between the germline ends. The CDR3 totals 11 residues. The CDR3: CASSLYYGYTF. The CDR3 region has the DNA TGTGCCAGCAGTTTATACTATGGCTACACCTTC.

The genes are TRBV7-2 and TRBJ2-7; weak D call: TRBD2 (5 bases). The germline V and J ends were trimmed by 4 bases and 4 bases, with 14 bases remaining between them. This CDR3 has 14 residues. The germline V gene has CDR1 SGHTA and CDR2 FQGNSA. The CDR3 loop is CASSSPSPIYEQYF. As DNA, the CDR3 is TGTGCCAGCAGCTCCCCTAGCCCAATTTACGAGCAGTACTTC.

CDR3 DNA: TGTGCCAGCACTCCGCCCCCCGGGATACAAGAGACCCAGTACTTC. Translated: CASTPPPGIQETQYF. This chain connects TRBV2 to TRBJ2-5; weak D call: TRBD2 (5 bases). The CDR3 has 15 amino acids. V was trimmed by 7 bases and J by 2 bases, leaving 17 bases between them. The V gene's germline CDR1 is SNHLY and CDR2 FYNNEI.

The chain joins TRBV18 to TRBJ2-7; D gene ambiguous. CDR3 length: 15 amino acids. V was cut by 4 bases and J by 0 bases, with 13 bases left in between. Germline CDR1 KGHSH, CDR2 LQKENI. DNA for the CDR3: TGTGCCAGCTCACGGTATGGGTCTCTCTCCTACGAGCAGTACTTC. Translated: CASSRYGSLSYEQYF.

The chain joins TRBV13 to TRBJ1-5; D is perhaps TRBD1 (5 bases). The CDR3 has 15 residues. CDR1 is PRHDT and CDR2 is FYEKMQ in the germline V gene (reference sequence). Trimming stripped 2 bases from V and 3 bases from J, with 11 bases between. As DNA, the CDR3 is TGTGCCAGCAGCTTAAGAAGGGGTACCAATCAGCCCCAGCATTTT. This encodes CASSLRRGTNQPQHF.

The chain combines TRBV6-5 with TRBJ2-7, with 8 bases identical to TRBD1. Germline loops: CDR1 MNHEY, CDR2 SVGAGI. This CDR3 is built from 14 residues. J was trimmed by 1 base and V by 6 bases; bases with no gene match: 5. In DNA, the CDR3 is TGTGCCAGCAGCCGGGACAGGTTATCCTACGAGCAGTACTTC. It translates to CASSRDRLSYEQYF.

This chain links TRBV6-4 with TRBJ2-3; 14 bases match TRBD2. V lost 3 bases and J lost 4; bases outside the gene matches: 3. This CDR3 contains 16 residues. Germline V gene sequence: CDR1 MRHNA, CDR2 SNTAGT. DNA for the CDR3: TGTGCCAGCAGTGATGGACTAGCGGGAGGTGCAGATACGCAGTATTTT. Translating gives CASSDGLAGGADTQYF.

This rearrangement joins TRBV5-1 to TRBJ2-2; 16 bases line up with TRBD2. The ends lost 3 bases at V and 5 bases at J; junction bases unmatched: 4. The CDR3 is made up of 17 amino acids. Germline V CDR1 and CDR2: SGHRS, YFSETQ. CDR3 protein: CASSSGLAGGHTGELFF. The CDR3 DNA follows: TGCGCCAGCAGCTCGGGACTAGCGGGAGGGCATACCGGGGAGCTGTTTTTT. Using reference TRBV5-1 and TRBJ2-2 for the parts outside the CDR3, the full variable domain is KAGVTQTPRYLIKTRGQQVTLSCSPISGHRSVSWYQQTPGQGLQFLFEYFSETQRNKGNFPGRFSGRQFSNSRSEMNVSTLELGDSALYLCASSSGLAGGHTGELFFGEGSRLTVL.

This chain connects TRBV6-2 or TRBV6-3 to TRBJ1-5; possibly TRBD1 for D (5 bases). V was cut by 5 bases and J by 9 bases, with 11 bases left in between. The germline V gene has CDR1 MNHEY and CDR2 SVGEGT. This CDR3 region has 12 residues. The CDR3 region has the DNA TGTGCCAGCAGTAGGGGCACCGGGCCCCAGCATTTT. This translates into CASSRGTGPQHF.

J is TRBJ1-5 and V is TRBV7-2; possible D gene TRBD1, 5 bases. V was clipped by 3 bases and J by 0 bases, with 9 bases between them. CDR1 is SGHTA, CDR2 FQGNSA, per germline. The CDR3 consists of 15 residues. CDR3 loop: CASSLGQSSNQPQHF. The CDR3 nucleotides read TGTGCCAGCAGCTTGGGGCAGAGTAGCAATCAGCCCCAGCATTTT.

This clone appeared a single time. This chain joins TRBV27 and TRBJ2-7, with D maybe TRBD2 (5 bases). CDR1 and CDR2 from the germline V gene are MNHEY and SMNVEV (reference sequence). This CDR3 is 13 amino acids long. V dropped 7 bases and J dropped 3 bases, with 13 bases sitting between them. CDR3 in amino acids: CASTNRGSYEQYF. Here the CDR3 DNA reads TGTGCCAGCACGAATCGAGGGAGCTACGAGCAGTACTTC.

V and J are TRBV7-9 and TRBJ2-2; TRBD1 matches at 7 bases. V lost 3 bases and J lost 4; bases outside the gene matches: 8. The CDR3 contains 16 residues. Germline lookup yields CDR1 SEHNR and CDR2 FQNEAQ (reference sequence). The chain's CDR3 is CASSFGQVQLTGELFF. CDR3 nucleotide sequence: TGTGCCAGCAGCTTCGGACAGGTACAGCTCACCGGGGAGCTGTTTTTT.

The V gene is TRBV23-1, the J gene TRBJ1-4; D call uncertain. TRBV23-1 is treated as an ORF (open reading frame) with a function not yet certain. Between the trimmed V and J ends, which lost 2 bases and 3 bases, there was a span of 28 bases. This CDR3 has 21 amino acids. CDR3 residues: CASSQGTEHSVNCGANEKLFF. CDR3 DNA sequence: TGCGCCAGCAGTCAAGGTACGGAGCATTCAGTCAACTGTGGGGCTAATGAAAAACTGTTTTTT.